Below, 26 T cell receptor beta chains from the same sample are listed, as sequenced in a study of T cell repertoires in aging, cancer and after chemotherapy. A mixed TRB-A/B primer pool amplified rearranged TRB by multiplex touch-down PCR. TCRdb redid the calling of the multiplex PCR reads with MiXCR, one entry per CDR3 protein. The repertoire has several thousand distinct CDR3 sequences, around 20% of them found once; the top ten carry about 4.8%. Peripheral blood genomic DNA, not sorted cells or RNA, was the template. Sequenced input: blood. Receptor source: a human donor with a blood cancer.

This clonotype appeared a few times. The chain carries TRBV21-1 and TRBJ2-2; the table's D call, TRBD1, has no DNA check behind it. TRBV21-1 is assigned pseudogene status. This CDR3 comprises 16 residues. In DNA form, the CDR3 reads TGTGCCAGCAGCCGCCGGGACAGAACGAACACCGGGGAGCTGTTTTTT. Amino acid sequence: CASSRRDRTNTGELFF.

The chain joins TRBV4-1 to TRBJ2-1; D possibly uses TRBD1 or TRBD2 (5 bases each). The CDR3 length is 15 residues. The germline V gene has CDR1 MGHRA and CDR2 YSYEKL. V lost 5 bases, J lost 2 bases, and 13 bases lay in between. CDR3 in amino acids: CASSDWTGPYNEQFF. The CDR3 DNA reads TGCGCCAGCAGCGACTGGACGGGACCCTACAATGAGCAGTTCTTC.

This clonotype has just a few counts. The chain recombines TRBV5-1 with TRBJ1-2, with TRBD1 as a possible D gene (5 bases). Trimming took off 0 bases at V and 4 bases at J, with 10 bases between the two ends. Per germline, CDR1 SGHRS and CDR2 YFSETQ. The CDR3 totals 14 residues. The CDR3 coding sequence is TGCGCCAGCAGCTTGGCCGGGGCCTCCTATGGCTACACCTTC. Its translation: CASSLAGASYGYTF. Supplemented by reference TRBV5-1 and TRBJ1-2, the full variable domain reads KAGVTQTPRYLIKTRGQQVTLSCSPISGHRSVSWYQQTPGQGLQFLFEYFSETQRNKGNFPGRFSGRQFSNSRSEMNVSTLELGDSALYLCASSLAGASYGYTFGSGTRLTVV.

This chain uses TRBV20-1 with TRBJ1-3; the D gene is possibly TRBD1 (5 bases). Trimming took 0 bases from V and 4 from J, leaving 13 bases between them. This CDR3 spans 15 amino acids. From germline, CDR1 is DFQATT and CDR2 SNEGSKA (reference sequence). CDR3: CSAREDRGNGNTIYF. CDR3 DNA sequence: TGCAGTGCTAGAGAGGACCGGGGGAACGGAAACACCATATATTTT.

This clonotype qualifies as medium-sized. V is TRBV19 and J is TRBJ2-2; 8 bases fit TRBD1. Per germline, CDR1 LNHDA and CDR2 SQIVND (reference sequence). V lost 9 bases and J lost 7; bases outside the gene matches: 10. The CDR3 extends over 14 amino acids. The CDR3 region has the DNA TGTGCCAGCGCAAGGCAGGGGGCGATCGGGGAGCTGTTTTTT. This sequence encodes CASARQGAIGELFF.

In this sample, this clonotype is medium-sized. DNA of the CDR3: TGTGCCAGCAGTTACTCGGCAGTCCACGAGCAGTACTTC. It specifies CASSYSAVHEQYF. J is TRBJ2-7 and V is TRBV6-6, with D hard to call. The CDR3 loop spans 13 amino acids. The germline V gene has CDR1 MNHNY and CDR2 SVGAGI (reference sequence). The V end was cut by 0 bases, the J end by 5 bases, with 8 bases between.

By share, this clonotype ranks as medium-sized. The V and J genes are TRBV5-4 and TRBJ2-3; TRBD2 matches at 8 bases. Germline CDR1 SGHNT, CDR2 YYREEE (reference sequence). J gave up 0 bases and V 6 bases, and 6 bases lay outside the gene matches. The CDR3 contains 15 residues. The chain's CDR3 is CASTVGGVSTDTQYF. The CDR3 DNA reads as TGTGCCAGCACCGTCGGGGGGGTGAGCACAGATACGCAGTATTTT.

This clonotype ranks as medium-sized. The genes are TRBV10-3 and TRBJ2-2, with D perhaps TRBD2 (5 bases). Trimming left V 3 bases short and J 5 bases short, with 7 bases between. Germline CDR1 ENHRY, CDR2 SYGVKD. The CDR3 totals 13 residues. The CDR3 spells CAISDIATGELFF. In DNA, the CDR3 is TGTGCCATCAGTGATATAGCGACCGGGGAGCTGTTTTTT.

V is TRBV24-1 and J is TRBJ1-2; D remains unclear. The CDR3 runs 15 residues. Germline loops: CDR1 KGHDR, CDR2 SFDVKD. V gave up 3 bases and J gave up 8 bases, with 18 bases separating them. The chain's CDR3 is CATSDGASFLGGYTF. In DNA, the CDR3 is TGTGCCACCAGTGATGGCGCTAGTTTTTTGGGAGGCTACACCTTC.

This clonotype is medium-sized by share. V is TRBV30 and J is TRBJ1-2, with D possibly being TRBD1 (5 bases). V lost 0 bases and J lost 7, with 12 bases in between. The germline V gene has CDR1 GTSNPN and CDR2 SVGIG (reference sequence). This CDR3 comprises 13 residues. CDR3 sequence (DNA): TGTGCCTGGAGTGTAACAGGCAGAGGTGGCTACACCTTC. This gives the protein CAWSVTGRGGYTF.

In its sample, this clonotype is medium-sized (0.01 to 0.1%). The chain couples TRBV6-5 to TRBJ2-7, with 10 bases lining up with TRBD2. Germline loops: CDR1 MNHEY, CDR2 SVGAGI. The CDR3 totals 13 residues. The V segment lost 2 bases and the J segment 13 bases; nucleotides outside the gene matches: 8. CDR3: CASSYGPGLASYF. CDR3 nucleotides: TGTGCCAGCAGTTACGGCCCGGGACTAGCGTCATACTTC.

This clonotype is labeled as medium-sized. The chain is built from TRBV27 and TRBJ2-7; D ambiguous. This CDR3 contains 17 residues. V was shortened by 0 bases and J by 0 bases, with 15 bases between the two germline ends. Per germline, CDR1 MNHEY and CDR2 SMNVEV (reference sequence). The CDR3 loop is CASSLSIGRSGSYEQYF. The CDR3 region has the DNA TGTGCCAGCAGTTTATCGATAGGCAGGTCGGGCTCCTACGAGCAGTACTTC.

By share, this clonotype counts as medium-sized. The chain joins TRBV18 to TRBJ1-4; D may be TRBD1 (6 bases). Trimming shortened V by 5 bases and J by 6 bases, and 13 bases separated the two germline ends. The CDR3 has 14 residues. Germline CDR1 reads KGHSH; CDR2 reads LQKENI. The CDR3 protein is CASSAGARDEKLFF. CDR3 bases: TGTGCCAGCTCAGCAGGGGCGAGGGATGAAAAACTGTTTTTT. Full variable domain (remainder filled in from reference TRBV18 and TRBJ1-4): NAGVMQNPRHLVRRRGQEARLRCSPMKGHSHVYWYRQLPEEGLKFMVYLQKENIIDESGMPKERFSAEFPKEGPSILRIQQVVRGDSAAYFCASSAGARDEKLFFGSGTQLSVL.

The chain carries TRBV27 and TRBJ1-3, with a weak D call TRBD1 (5 bases). CDR1 and CDR2 from the germline V gene are MNHEY and SMNVEV (reference sequence). Trimming shortened V by 5 bases and J by 0 bases, and 11 bases separated the two germline ends. The CDR3 has 15 amino acids. This CDR3 reads CASSPGGSSGNTIYF. In nucleotides, the CDR3 is TGTGCCAGCAGTCCCGGGGGGTCCTCTGGAAACACCATATATTTT.

The chain joins TRBV6-1 to TRBJ2-7; unclear D gene. The germline V and J ends were trimmed by 10 bases and 2 bases, with 15 bases remaining between them. There are 13 residues in the CDR3. CDR1 is MNHNS, CDR2 SASEGT, per germline. DNA of the CDR3: TGTGCCACTTCCTCGGACCCACCCTACGAGCAGTACTTC. It yields the protein CATSSDPPYEQYF.

There are a few counts of this clonotype. The rearrangement links TRBV10-3 to TRBJ2-7; D remains unclear. Germline CDR1 ENHRY, CDR2 SYGVKD. Trimming left V 7 bases short and J 2 bases short, with 12 bases between. This CDR3 contains 13 residues. The CDR3 loop reads CAINDPATYEQYF. CDR3 nucleotides: TGTGCCATCAACGATCCAGCCACCTACGAGCAGTACTTC.

The V gene is TRBV6-5, the J gene TRBJ1-2, with TRBD1 matching 7 bases. The V gene's germline CDR1 is MNHEY and CDR2 SVGAGI. The CDR3 covers 17 residues. V lost 2 bases to trimming and J lost 3 bases; unmatched junction nucleotides: 12. The DNA for the CDR3 is TGTGCCAGCAGTTACCGTAAAAAAACCGGGACAGACTATGGCTACACCTTC. It codes for CASSYRKKTGTDYGYTF.

In its sample, this clonotype ranks as medium-sized. The chain has TRBV12-3 or TRBV12-4 and TRBJ2-3; 9 bases fit TRBD2. CDR3 length: 15 residues. The V gene end was trimmed by 7 bases and the J gene end by 4 bases; junction bases not matched to a gene: 9. The CDR3 region is CASTKRASGADTQYF. CDR3 nucleotides: TGTGCCAGCACGAAACGGGCTAGCGGGGCAGATACGCAGTATTTT.

V gene TRBV20-1 combines with J gene TRBJ2-2; 8 bases agree with TRBD2. The CDR3 is 13 amino acids. V was clipped by 6 bases and J by 5 bases; unmatched bases: 5. The germline gives CDR1 DFQATT, CDR2 SNEGSKA (reference sequence). The CDR3 DNA is TGCAGTGCGAGAAGACTAGCGACCGGGGAGCTGTTTTTT. Translating it yields CSARRLATGELFF.

A remark on this clonotype: A read error is possible here, since a much larger clone lies one base away. The chain couples TRBV12-3 or TRBV12-4 to TRBJ2-4; perhaps D is TRBD1 or TRBD2 (6 bases each). V was pared by 6 bases and J by 15 bases, with 18 bases between. The CDR3 is 12 residues long. This chain's CDR3 is CASSTGHGGGYF. The CDR3 region has the DNA TGTGCCAGCAGCACGGGACATGGGGGAGGGTACTTC.

By share, this clonotype counts as medium-sized. As DNA, the CDR3 is TGCGCCAGCAGCTTGGACAGTCCAGATACGCAGTATTTT. It yields the protein CASSLDSPDTQYF. V is TRBV5-1 and J is TRBJ2-3; D unclear. Trimming removed 0 bases from V and 4 bases from J, with 6 bases in between. The CDR3 totals 13 residues. CDR1 is SGHRS, CDR2 YFSETQ, per germline.

This clonotype was detected a few times. The chain uses TRBV18 and TRBJ1-5; 7 nucleotides match TRBD1. V was pared by 1 base and J by 7 bases, with 4 bases of the junction left unmatched. The CDR3 runs 14 residues. Germline V gives CDR1 KGHSH, CDR2 LQKENI. The CDR3 coding sequence is TGTGCCAGCTCACCACGACAGGGAGCGCAGCCCCAGCATTTT. As protein: CASSPRQGAQPQHF.

The rearrangement links TRBV14 to TRBJ2-2; D gene ambiguous. Per the germline V gene, CDR1 is SGHDN and CDR2 is FVKESK. This CDR3 comprises 14 residues. V dropped 2 bases and J dropped 9 bases, with 13 bases sitting between them. The CDR3 region has the DNA TGTGCCAGCAGCCAACGCGCGGAGCGTAGGGAGCTGTTTTTT. It translates to CASSQRAERRELFF.

By share of the sample, this clonotype is medium-sized. The rearrangement links TRBV30 to TRBJ1-6; D unresolved. V was cut by 3 bases and J by 8 bases, with 11 bases left in between. CDR1 GTSNPN and CDR2 SVGIG come from the germline V gene (reference sequence). The CDR3 runs 13 residues. As DNA, the CDR3 is TGTGCCTGGAGGCCACGGGAGTATTCACCCCTCCACTTT. This encodes CAWRPREYSPLHF.

V gene TRBV5-1 combines with J gene TRBJ1-3; D is unresolved. V was clipped by 0 bases and J by 2 bases, with 3 bases between them. Germline values: CDR1 SGHRS, CDR2 YFSETQ. The CDR3 sequence is 13 residues long. CDR3 protein: CASSLGAGNTIYF. As DNA, the CDR3 is TGCGCCAGCAGCTTGGGGGCTGGAAACACCATATATTTT.

The chain recombines TRBV12-5 with TRBJ2-5; TRBD2 is a possible D gene (5 bases). The germline V and J ends were trimmed by 1 base and 2 bases, with 14 bases remaining between them. The CDR3 loop spans 16 amino acids. The V gene's germline CDR1 is LGHNT and CDR2 FRNRAP. CDR3 sequence: CASGLGPSAGQETQYF. CDR3 nucleotides: TGTGCTAGTGGTTTGGGCCCTTCGGCGGGTCAAGAGACCCAGTACTTC.